The rows below give T cell receptor beta chains drawn from one sample of a study of T cell responses to AZD1222 COVID-19 vaccine. Measured with immunoSEQ multiplex PCR; TCRdb has only the in-frame clones, and not every one. The sample includes approximately 180,000 clones, approximately 90% of them seen just once. The sample here was peripheral blood, taken on day 0 of AZD1222 vaccination. The receptors shown here come from an adult in good health. CDR3s include the opening cysteine and the closing phenylalanine or tryptophan. D genes are given only for firm matches. Not every row has a clone size; where given, it reads once, few, many or a size class.

>.|.|15|TRBJ2-2|TRBV28
TGTGCCAGCAGTTTACCCGGCTTAAACACCGGGGAGCTGTTTTTT
CASSLPGLNTGELFF
>.|.|13|TRBJ1-5|TRBV7-2
TGTGCCAGCAGCTTTTCGGTCAATCAGCCCCAGCATTTT
CASSFSVNQPQHF
>TRBD1|.|13|TRBJ1-2|TRBV6-2/TRBV6-3
TGTGCCAGCAGTGCAGGACAGGGGGATGGCTACACCTTC
CASSAGQGDGYTF
>.|.|14|TRBJ1-5|TRBV12-5
TGTGCTAGTGGTACAGGGATTAGCAATCAGCCCCAGCATTTT
CASGTGISNQPQHF
>.|.|12|TRBJ2-3|TRBV29-1
TGCAGCGGCAACGACGGTTCAGATACGCAGTATTTT
CSGNDGSDTQYF
>.|.|15|TRBJ2-2|TRBV28
TGTGCCAGCACTACGGGACAATGGAACACCGGGGAGCTGTTTTTT
CASTTGQWNTGELFF
>.|.|13|TRBJ1-3|TRBV5-1
TGCGCCAGCAGCTTGGGAGGGCAAAACACCATATATTTT
CASSLGGQNTIYF
>.|.|11|TRBJ1-2|TRBV7-8
TGTGCCAGCAGCCCTCCCGAGGGCTACACCTTC
CASSPPEGYTF
>.|.|13|TRBJ1-4|TRBV3-1/TRBV3-2
TGTGCCAGCAGCCAGGGAGCTGGGGAAAAACTGTTTTTT
CASSQGAGEKLFF
>TRBD2|few|13|TRBJ2-7|TRBV3-1/TRBV3-2
TGTGCCAGCAGCCAGCGGACTAGCGGGGATGTCTCCTTC
CASSQRTSGDVSF
>.|.|15|TRBJ1-2|TRBV4-2
TGTGCCAGCAGCCCGATCGGGCCCCCGGACTATGGCTACACCTTC
CASSPIGPPDYGYTF
>TRBD2|.|15|TRBJ2-5|TRBV7-2
TGTGCCAGCAGCCTAGCCGGGGGGAGAATAAAGACCCAGTACTTC
CASSLAGGRIKTQYF
>.|.|11|TRBJ1-5|TRBV28
TGTGCCAGCAGTGGCTTTCAGCCCCAGCATTTT
CASSGFQPQHF
>.|.|15|TRBJ2-6|TRBV7-2
TGTGCCAGCAGCTTTACAATGGGGGGGGCCAACGTCCTGACTTTC
CASSFTMGGANVLTF
>TRBD2|.|14|TRBJ2-1|TRBV7-2
TGTGCCAGCAGCTACGGACTAGCGGGAGGCCGGGCGTTCTTC
CASSYGLAGGRAFF
>.|.|14|TRBJ2-2|TRBV10-3
TGTGCCACCAAGAGGGCGGAAGACACCGGGGAGCTGTTTTTT
CATKRAEDTGELFF
>.|.|14|TRBJ1-1|TRBV29-1
TGCAGCGTTGTGTTGACCGGGAAGAACACTGAAGCTTTCTTT
CSVVLTGKNTEAFF
>.|.|15|TRBJ1-5|TRBV19
TGTGCCAGTAGTATAGGGCAGGCTAGCAATCAGCCCCAGCATTTT
CASSIGQASNQPQHF
>.|.|15|TRBJ2-1|TRBV2
TGTGCCAGCAGAACTACAGCGGCGGGATACAATGAGCAGTTCTTC
CASRTTAAGYNEQFF